The 8 T cell receptor beta chains given below trace back to one sample, sequenced in a study of T cells in women clearing cervical HPV infection. Repertoires were generated with immunoSEQ multiplex PCR, while TCRdb's copy carries only in-frame clones and drops some. The sample has over 30,000 clones. The sample was blood buffy coat. These receptors were obtained from a woman between 18 and 75 years old with a cervical HPV16 infection that either progressed to CIN3+ or cleared (not recorded which).

As for this clone: The CDR3 is cut off 3 residues early in the read; its end comes from the germline J gene. This chain links TRBV2 with TRBJ1-3; 9 bases line up with TRBD1. The germline V gene encodes CDR1 SNHLY and CDR2 FYNNEI. Trimming cost V 4 bases and J 2 bases; bases outside gene matches: 6. The CDR3 totals 16 residues. CDR3 DNA (partial): TGTGCCAGCAGTGTGGGGGGACAGGGAACTGGAAACACC. Translated: CASSVGGQGTGNT. The whole CDR3 region reads CASSVGGQGTGNTIYF. Full variable domain (outside the CDR3, taken from reference TRBV2 and TRBJ1-3): EPEVTQTPSHQVTQMGQEVILRCVPISNHLYFYWYRQILGQKVEFLVSFYNNEISEKSEIFDDQFSVERPDGSNFTLKIRSTKLEDSAMYFCASSVGGQGTGNTIYFGEGSWLTVV.

The CDR3 loop is CASSLSSGITGELFF. CDR3 DNA, as far as it was read: TGTGCCAGCAGCTTGTCTAGCGGGATCACCGGGGAG. The chain recombines TRBV7-9 with TRBJ2-2; 9 nucleotides line up with TRBD2. The CDR3 is cut off 3 residues early in the read; its end comes from the germline J gene. The CDR3 has 15 residues. CDR1 and CDR2 from the germline V gene are SEHNR and FQNEAQ (reference sequence). V lost 3 bases and J lost 4; bases outside the gene matches: 3.

This chain's CDR3 is CSARMWGGSTDTQYF. The CDR3 bases that were read are TGCAGTGCTAGAATGTGGGGGGGTAGCACAGATACG. The chain uses TRBV20-1 and TRBJ2-3; 7 bases fit TRBD2. The CDR3 goes on 3 residues after the read ends, and that part is filled in from the germline J gene. From germline, CDR1 is DFQATT and CDR2 SNEGSKA (reference sequence). Unmatched junction bases numbered 5, after V lost 2 bases and J lost 0 bases. This CDR3 is 15 amino acids long.

About this clone itself: Because the CDR3's place on the DNA is in doubt, the DNA is left out and the CDR3 is given as listed by TCRdb. The chain joins TRBV23-1 to TRBJ2-2; the table's D call TRBD2 went unverified against the DNA. TRBV23-1 is reported as an ORF; its role is uncertain. The CDR3 is made up of 21 amino acids, end residues included. The CDR3 region is CASSRHTGELFFGEGGGELFF.

Of note for this clone: The read comes to an end 3 residues before the CDR3 does, leaving the germline J gene to fill in the end. This chain connects TRBV5-8 to TRBJ2-7, with 7 positions matching TRBD2. Germline V gene data show CDR1 as SGHTS and CDR2 as YDEGEE. The V segment lost 0 bases and the J segment 3 bases; nucleotides outside the gene matches: 0. The CDR3 consists of 13 residues. CDR3 DNA, as far as it was read: TGTGCCAGCAGCTTGGGGGACTACTACGAG. Translating gives CASSLGDYYE. The complete CDR3 protein is CASSLGDYYEQYF.

Comments on this clone: Coverage ceases 3 residues before the CDR3 finishes, and the germline J gene fills in the end. The chain combines TRBV20-1 with TRBJ2-1; 7 bases match TRBD2. The V segment lost 3 bases and the J segment 3 bases; nucleotides outside the gene matches: 8. The CDR3 has 15 amino acids. Germline lookup yields CDR1 DFQATT and CDR2 SNEGSKA (reference sequence). Partial CDR3 DNA: TGCAGTGCTAGCTGGCTAGCGGTTGGCTACAATGAG. Residues: CSASWLAVGYNE. The complete CDR3 sequence is CSASWLAVGYNEQFF.

As to this clone: With the read ending 3 residues before the CDR3 end, the germline J gene is used to fill in that end. This chain connects TRBV6-4 to TRBJ2-7; TRBD1 might be the D (6 bases). CDR3 size: 16 residues. The V end was cut by 5 bases, the J end by 4 bases, with 21 bases between. The germline V gene has CDR1 MRHNA and CDR2 SNTAGT. CDR3 residues: CASSRTRGRLRYEQYF. CDR3 bases read: TGTGCCAGCAGTCGAACCAGGGGAAGGCTTCGGTACGAG.

A remark on this clone: The CDR3 end is not reached by the read, which stops 3 residues before it; the germline J gene fills it in. The chain couples TRBV14 to TRBJ2-3; D is undetermined. Germline lookup yields CDR1 SGHDN and CDR2 FVKESK. The CDR3 is made up of 14 amino acids. V gave up 1 base and J gave up 4 bases, with 9 bases separating them. CDR3 DNA, as far as it was read: TGTGCCAGCAGCCAAGTCCTCTACCCAGATACG. It specifies CASSQVLYPDT. The whole CDR3 region reads CASSQVLYPDTQYF.